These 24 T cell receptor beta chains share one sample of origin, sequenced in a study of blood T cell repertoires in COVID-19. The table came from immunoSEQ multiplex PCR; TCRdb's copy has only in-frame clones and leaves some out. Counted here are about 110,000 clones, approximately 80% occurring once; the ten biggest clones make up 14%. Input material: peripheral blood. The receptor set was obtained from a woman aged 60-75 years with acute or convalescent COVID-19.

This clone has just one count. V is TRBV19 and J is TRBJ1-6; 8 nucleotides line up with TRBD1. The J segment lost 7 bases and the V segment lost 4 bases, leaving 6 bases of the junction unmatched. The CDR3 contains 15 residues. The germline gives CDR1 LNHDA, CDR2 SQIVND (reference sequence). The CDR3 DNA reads TGTGCCAGTAGTACTCAGGGGGCAGGCAATTCACCCCTCCACTTT. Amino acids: CASSTQGAGNSPLHF.

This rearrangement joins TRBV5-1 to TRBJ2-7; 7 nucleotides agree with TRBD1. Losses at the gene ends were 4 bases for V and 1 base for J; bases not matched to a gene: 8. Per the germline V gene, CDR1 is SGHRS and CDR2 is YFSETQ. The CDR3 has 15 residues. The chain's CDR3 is CASSPTATGSYEQYF. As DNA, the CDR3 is TGCGCCAGCAGCCCGACAGCGACAGGGTCCTACGAGCAGTACTTC.

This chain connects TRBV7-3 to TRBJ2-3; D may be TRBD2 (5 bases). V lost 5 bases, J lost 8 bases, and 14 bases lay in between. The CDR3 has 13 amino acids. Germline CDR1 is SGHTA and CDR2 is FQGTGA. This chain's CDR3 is CASSPETTRTQYF. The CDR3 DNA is TGTGCCAGCAGCCCCGAGACTACGCGTACGCAGTATTTT.

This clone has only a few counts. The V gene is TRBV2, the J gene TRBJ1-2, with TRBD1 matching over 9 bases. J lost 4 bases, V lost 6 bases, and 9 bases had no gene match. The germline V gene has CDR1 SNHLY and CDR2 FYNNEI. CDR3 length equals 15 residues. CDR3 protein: CASRTTGGGIYGYTF. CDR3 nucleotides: TGTGCCAGCAGAACTACAGGGGGCGGAATCTATGGCTACACCTTC.

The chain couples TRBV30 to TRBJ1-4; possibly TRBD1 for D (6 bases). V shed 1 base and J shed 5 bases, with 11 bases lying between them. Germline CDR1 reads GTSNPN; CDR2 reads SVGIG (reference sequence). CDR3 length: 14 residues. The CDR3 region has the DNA TGTGCCTGGAGTGAAACAGGGAGAAATGAAAAACTGTTTTTT. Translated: CAWSETGRNEKLFF.

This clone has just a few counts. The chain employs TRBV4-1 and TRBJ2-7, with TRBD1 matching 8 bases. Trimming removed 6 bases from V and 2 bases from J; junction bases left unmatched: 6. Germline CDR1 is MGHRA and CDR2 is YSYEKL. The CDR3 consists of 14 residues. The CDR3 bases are TGCGCCAGCAGTCTAGACAGGGGTCCCTACGAGCAGTACTTC. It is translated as CASSLDRGPYEQYF.

The CDR3 sequence: CASSPLAGAPYEQYF. The CDR3 DNA sequence: TGCGCCAGCAGCCCCCTAGCGGGAGCCCCCTACGAGCAGTACTTC. The rearrangement uses TRBV5-1 and TRBJ2-7; 10 nucleotides match TRBD2. Germline V gives CDR1 SGHRS, CDR2 YFSETQ. Germline trimming cut 4 bases from V and 2 bases from J; bases unmatched to any gene: 6. This CDR3 region has 15 residues.

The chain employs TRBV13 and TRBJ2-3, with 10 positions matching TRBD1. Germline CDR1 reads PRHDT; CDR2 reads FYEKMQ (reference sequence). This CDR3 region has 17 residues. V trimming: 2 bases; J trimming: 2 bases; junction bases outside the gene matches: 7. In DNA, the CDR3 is TGTGCCAGCAGCTTAAATCCCGGGACAGGGGCCACAGATACGCAGTATTTT. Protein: CASSLNPGTGATDTQYF.

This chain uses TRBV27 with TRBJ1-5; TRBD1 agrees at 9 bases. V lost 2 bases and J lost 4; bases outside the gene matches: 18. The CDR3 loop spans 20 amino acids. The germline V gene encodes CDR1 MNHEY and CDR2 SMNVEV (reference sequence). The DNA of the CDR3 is TGTGCCAGCAGTTTACTAAACCTCCGGGACAGGGTATTAAGGAATCAGCCCCAGCATTTT. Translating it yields CASSLLNLRDRVLRNQPQHF.

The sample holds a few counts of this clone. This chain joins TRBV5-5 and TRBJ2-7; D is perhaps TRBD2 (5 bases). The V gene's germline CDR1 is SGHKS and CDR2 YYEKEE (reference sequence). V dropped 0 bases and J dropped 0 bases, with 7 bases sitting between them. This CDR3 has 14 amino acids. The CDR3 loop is CASSLVRGSYEQYF. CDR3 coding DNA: TGTGCCAGCAGCTTGGTCCGGGGCTCCTACGAGCAGTACTTC.

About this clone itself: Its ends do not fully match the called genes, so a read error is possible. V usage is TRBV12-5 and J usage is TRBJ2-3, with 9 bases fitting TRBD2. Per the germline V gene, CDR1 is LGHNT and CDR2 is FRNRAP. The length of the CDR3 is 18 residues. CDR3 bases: TGTGCTAGTGGCTTGGAAGGGGGCCTAGCGGGAAGCACAGATACGCAGTATTTT. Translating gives CASGLEGGLAGSTDTQYF.

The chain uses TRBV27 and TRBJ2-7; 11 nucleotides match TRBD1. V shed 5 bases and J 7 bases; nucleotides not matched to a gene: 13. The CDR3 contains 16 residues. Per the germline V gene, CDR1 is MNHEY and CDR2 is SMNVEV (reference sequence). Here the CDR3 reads CASSRDVGTGGEEQYF. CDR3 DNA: TGTGCCAGCAGTCGTGACGTTGGGACAGGGGGTGAGGAGCAGTACTTC.

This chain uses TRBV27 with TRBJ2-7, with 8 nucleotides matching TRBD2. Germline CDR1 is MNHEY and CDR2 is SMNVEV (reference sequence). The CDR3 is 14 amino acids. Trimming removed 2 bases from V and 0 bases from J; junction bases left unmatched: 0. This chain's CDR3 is CASSLRGGSYEQYF. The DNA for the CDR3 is TGTGCCAGCAGTTTACGGGGGGGCTCCTACGAGCAGTACTTC.

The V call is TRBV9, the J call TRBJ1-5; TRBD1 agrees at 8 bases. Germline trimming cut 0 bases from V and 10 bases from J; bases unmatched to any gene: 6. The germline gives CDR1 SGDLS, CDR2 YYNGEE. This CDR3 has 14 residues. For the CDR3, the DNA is TGTGCCAGCAGCGTAGAATCAGGGGGCATACCCCAGCATTTT. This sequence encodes CASSVESGGIPQHF.

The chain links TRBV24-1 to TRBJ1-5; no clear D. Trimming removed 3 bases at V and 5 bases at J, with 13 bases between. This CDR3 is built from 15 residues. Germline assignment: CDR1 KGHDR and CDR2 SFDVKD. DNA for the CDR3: TGTGCCACCAGTGATGGACGTGGACTTGATCAGCCCCAGCATTTT. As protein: CATSDGRGLDQPQHF.

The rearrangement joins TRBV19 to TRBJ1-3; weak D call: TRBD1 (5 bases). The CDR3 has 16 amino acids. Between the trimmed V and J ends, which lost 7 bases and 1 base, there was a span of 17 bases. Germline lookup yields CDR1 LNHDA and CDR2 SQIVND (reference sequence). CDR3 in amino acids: CASTYRPGASGNTIYF. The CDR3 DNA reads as TGTGCCAGTACCTACAGGCCAGGCGCATCTGGAAACACCATATATTTT.

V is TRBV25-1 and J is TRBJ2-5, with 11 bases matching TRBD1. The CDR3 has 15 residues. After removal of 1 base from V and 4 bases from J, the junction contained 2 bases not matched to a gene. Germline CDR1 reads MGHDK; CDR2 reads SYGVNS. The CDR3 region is CASSELGTGGETQYF. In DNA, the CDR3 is TGTGCCAGCAGTGAATTAGGGACAGGGGGAGAGACCCAGTACTTC.

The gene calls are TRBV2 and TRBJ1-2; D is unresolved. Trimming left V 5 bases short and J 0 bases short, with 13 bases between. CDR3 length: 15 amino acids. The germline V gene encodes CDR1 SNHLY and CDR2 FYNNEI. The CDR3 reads CASSRTVFTNYGYTF. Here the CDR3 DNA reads TGTGCCAGCAGTAGAACGGTTTTTACTAACTATGGCTACACCTTC. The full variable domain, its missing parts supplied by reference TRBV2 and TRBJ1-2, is EPEVTQTPSHQVTQMGQEVILRCVPISNHLYFYWYRQILGQKVEFLVSFYNNEISEKSEIFDDQFSVERPDGSNFTLKIRSTKLEDSAMYFCASSRTVFTNYGYTFGSGTRLTVV.

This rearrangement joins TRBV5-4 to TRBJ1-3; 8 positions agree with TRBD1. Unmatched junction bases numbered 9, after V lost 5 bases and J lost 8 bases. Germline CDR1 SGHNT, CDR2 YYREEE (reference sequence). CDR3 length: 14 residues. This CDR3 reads CASRQRTGSDTIYF. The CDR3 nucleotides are TGTGCCAGCAGGCAAAGGACAGGGTCAGACACCATATATTTT.

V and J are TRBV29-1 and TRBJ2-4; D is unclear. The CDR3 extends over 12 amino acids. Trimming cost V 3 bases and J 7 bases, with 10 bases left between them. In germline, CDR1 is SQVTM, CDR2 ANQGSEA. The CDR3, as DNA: TGCAGCGTTGAGCCGCCCGGGAACATTCAGTACTTC. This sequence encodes CSVEPPGNIQYF.

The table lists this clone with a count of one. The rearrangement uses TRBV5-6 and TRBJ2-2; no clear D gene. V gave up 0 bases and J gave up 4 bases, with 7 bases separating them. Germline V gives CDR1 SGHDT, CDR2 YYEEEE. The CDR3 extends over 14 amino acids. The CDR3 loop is CASSLGYSTGELFF. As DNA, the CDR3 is TGTGCCAGCAGCTTGGGGTACAGCACCGGGGAGCTGTTTTTT.

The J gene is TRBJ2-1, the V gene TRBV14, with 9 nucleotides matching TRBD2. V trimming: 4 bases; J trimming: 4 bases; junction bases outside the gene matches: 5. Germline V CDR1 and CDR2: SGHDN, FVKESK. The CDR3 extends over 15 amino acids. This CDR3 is CASSPRLADYNEQFF. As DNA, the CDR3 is TGTGCCAGCAGCCCAAGACTAGCGGATTACAATGAGCAGTTCTTC.

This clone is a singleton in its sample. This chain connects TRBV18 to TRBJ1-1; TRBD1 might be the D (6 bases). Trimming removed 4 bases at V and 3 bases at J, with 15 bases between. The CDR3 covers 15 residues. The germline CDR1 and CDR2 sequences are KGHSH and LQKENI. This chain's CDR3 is CASSRSQGIDTEAFF. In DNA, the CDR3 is TGTGCCAGCTCACGCAGTCAGGGGATAGACACTGAAGCTTTCTTT.

The CDR3 coding sequence is TGTGCCAGCAGTGTCCCCCTAAACTACGAGCAGTACTTC. Its protein product is CASSVPLNYEQYF. The chain combines TRBV2 with TRBJ2-7; D unclear. CDR1 and CDR2 from the germline V gene are SNHLY and FYNNEI. The V gene lost 4 bases and the J gene lost 3 bases, with 10 bases spanning the gap. The CDR3 is 13 amino acids. The whole variable domain, remainder taken from reference TRBV2 and TRBJ2-7, is EPEVTQTPSHQVTQMGQEVILRCVPISNHLYFYWYRQILGQKVEFLVSFYNNEISEKSEIFDDQFSVERPDGSNFTLKIRSTKLEDSAMYFCASSVPLNYEQYFGPGTRLTVT.